Presented here are 2 T cell receptor beta chains from one specimen sequenced in a study of blood T cell repertoires in COVID-19. Assay used: immunoSEQ multiplex PCR; TCRdb lists only in-frame clones, some missing. The table includes around 370,000 clones, around 90% detected once. The sample consisted of peripheral blood. These receptor sequences come from a woman between 18 and 29 years old who had recovered from COVID-19.

The V gene is TRBV7-2, the J gene TRBJ2-3; unclear D gene. V lost 0 bases and J 1 base, leaving 11 bases between the germline ends. CDR1 is SGHTA, CDR2 FQGNSA, per germline. The CDR3 consists of 16 residues. The DNA for the CDR3 is TGTGCCAGCAGCTTAGCGGATCGCGGAGGCACAGATACGCAGTATTTT. As protein: CASSLADRGGTDTQYF.

The J gene is TRBJ2-1, the V gene TRBV6-4, with 7 bases matching TRBD2. Germline CDR1 reads MRHNA; CDR2 reads SNTAGT. The junction had 6 bases not matched to a gene; V was cut back by 4 bases and J by 0 bases. The CDR3 is 16 residues long. CDR3 coding DNA: TGTGCCAGCAGTGGGGAGGGAGGGGTCTCCTACAATGAGCAGTTCTTC. This gives the protein CASSGEGGVSYNEQFF.